The 26 T cell receptor beta chains below come from one sample, sequenced in a study of blood T cell repertoires in COVID-19. Sequencing used immunoSEQ multiplex PCR; TCRdb keeps in-frame clones, though not all of them. This table holds under 150,000 clones, just over 75% found once. Sequenced material: peripheral blood. These receptors were taken from a human donor in a cohort sampled during active COVID-19.

CDR3 loop: CASSQAGSRGLQETQYF. In nucleotides, the CDR3 is TGCGCCAGCAGCCAAGCAGGCAGCAGGGGGCTACAAGAGACCCAGTACTTC. The genes are TRBV4-1 and TRBJ2-5; the match to TRBD1 covers 8 bases. The CDR3 covers 17 residues. Germline assignment: CDR1 MGHRA and CDR2 YSYEKL. V dropped 1 base and J dropped 2; count of bases not matched to a gene: 9.

The chain carries TRBV19 and TRBJ1-3; D may be TRBD1 (5 bases). V lost 7 bases and J lost 4, with 17 bases in between. The CDR3 covers 15 residues. Germline CDR1 LNHDA, CDR2 SQIVND (reference sequence). CDR3 nucleotides: TGTGCCAGTAACCCCCGAACCGGGGGAGGAAACACCATATATTTT. Its translation is CASNPRTGGGNTIYF.

J is TRBJ1-1 and V is TRBV5-4; possibly TRBD1 for D (6 bases). The CDR3 is 16 residues long. The germline V gene encodes CDR1 SGHNT and CDR2 YYREEE (reference sequence). V was cut by 4 bases and J by 0 bases, with 16 bases left in between. The CDR3, as DNA: TGTGCCAGCAGCGTTACAGGGTTGGGCGTGAACACTGAAGCTTTCTTT. Protein: CASSVTGLGVNTEAFF.

The V and J genes are TRBV2 and TRBJ2-5; D may be TRBD2 (5 bases). Trimming left V 4 bases short and J 5 bases short, with 11 bases between. CDR1 and CDR2 from the germline V gene are SNHLY and FYNNEI. The CDR3 is 13 amino acids. CDR3 nucleotide sequence: TGTGCCAGCAGTGCCCCCGGGATGGAGACCCAGTACTTC. Encoded protein: CASSAPGMETQYF.

The chain has TRBV28 and TRBJ1-5; the match to TRBD1 covers 10 bases. With 7 bases clipped from V and 3 bases from J, the junction kept 6 bases outside the gene matches. Germline assignment: CDR1 MDHEN and CDR2 SYDVKM. The CDR3 length is 15 residues. CDR3: CASTSGQGNNQPQHF. CDR3 bases: TGTGCCAGCACCTCGGGACAGGGGAACAATCAGCCCCAGCATTTT.

The rearrangement joins TRBV19 to TRBJ2-2; TRBD1 might be the D (6 bases). The CDR3 loop spans 16 amino acids. Trimming removed 2 bases at V and 2 bases at J, with 12 bases between. CDR1 is LNHDA and CDR2 is SQIVND in the germline V gene (reference sequence). The CDR3 loop reads CASSIRGSANTGELFF. The CDR3 DNA reads as TGTGCCAGTAGTATAAGGGGGTCCGCTAACACCGGGGAGCTGTTTTTT.

The chain is built from TRBV19 and TRBJ2-2, with D perhaps TRBD1 (5 bases). The V gene lost 7 bases and the J gene lost 4 bases, with 16 bases spanning the gap. The CDR3 runs to 15 residues. Germline loops: CDR1 LNHDA, CDR2 SQIVND (reference sequence). CDR3 amino acids: CASKQAGSITGELFF. The DNA of the CDR3 is TGTGCCAGTAAGCAGGCAGGGTCAATCACCGGGGAGCTGTTTTTT. Combining the CDR3 with reference TRBV19 and TRBJ2-2 gives the whole variable domain DGGITQSPKYLFRKEGQNVTLSCEQNLNHDAMYWYRQDPGQGLRLIYYSQIVNDFQKGDIAEGYSVSREKKESFPLTVTSAQKNPTAFYLCASKQAGSITGELFFGEGSRLTVL.

Only one count was recorded for this clone. V usage is TRBV3-1 (or the pseudogene TRBV3-2) and J usage is TRBJ1-2, with D perhaps TRBD1 (6 bases). This CDR3 is 12 amino acids long. V lost 3 bases to trimming and J lost 7 bases, with 9 bases between them. Germline CDR1 is LGHDT and CDR2 is YNNKEL (reference sequence). CDR3 loop: CASSQGAGGYTF. The CDR3, as DNA: TGTGCCAGCAGCCAGGGGGCTGGTGGCTACACCTTC.

V is TRBV3-1 (or the pseudogene TRBV3-2) and J is TRBJ1-4; 7 positions agree with TRBD1. The CDR3 runs to 14 residues. Germline V gene data show CDR1 as LGHDT and CDR2 as YNNKEL (reference sequence). V was clipped by 10 bases and J by 8 bases; unmatched bases: 13. The CDR3 here is CATRGRDPLEKLFF. The CDR3, as DNA: TGTGCCACTAGGGGGCGCGACCCTTTGGAAAAACTGTTTTTT.

V gene TRBV6-1 combines with J gene TRBJ1-6, with TRBD1 as a possible D gene (6 bases). Germline CDR1 MNHNS, CDR2 SASEGT. Trimming took off 2 bases at V and 5 bases at J, with 13 bases between the two ends. The CDR3 runs to 16 residues. In DNA form, the CDR3 reads TGTGCCAGCAGTGAATTTAGTACAGGGAATAATTCACCCCTCCACTTT. Translation: CASSEFSTGNNSPLHF.

This clone turned up a few times. The chain uses TRBV7-7 and TRBJ2-2, with D hard to call. The germline V gene encodes CDR1 SSHAT and CDR2 FNYEAQ (reference sequence). This CDR3 is built from 14 residues. The V end was cut by 2 bases, the J end by 6 bases, with 10 bases between. CDR3 sequence: CASSLSSQAGELFF. CDR3 nucleotide sequence: TGTGCCAGCAGCTTATCCAGTCAGGCCGGGGAGCTGTTTTTT.

The rearrangement links TRBV6-6 to TRBJ1-3; 7 nucleotides agree with TRBD1. The CDR3 has 15 amino acids. Germline CDR1 is MNHNY and CDR2 is SVGAGI (reference sequence). The V segment lost 6 bases and the J segment 1 base; nucleotides outside the gene matches: 6. In DNA, the CDR3 is TGTGCCAGCAGGGGAACAGGGGTTTCTGGAAACACCATATATTTT. Its protein is CASRGTGVSGNTIYF.

In this sample, this clone turned up once. The chain couples TRBV28 to TRBJ1-5, with 9 bases identical to TRBD1. J gave up 7 bases and V 3 bases, and 4 bases lay outside the gene matches. The germline V gene encodes CDR1 MDHEN and CDR2 SYDVKM. The CDR3 length is 14 residues. The CDR3 reads CASSFETGGQPQHF. In DNA form, the CDR3 reads TGTGCCAGCAGTTTCGAGACAGGGGGGCAGCCCCAGCATTTT.

The V and J genes are TRBV5-1 and TRBJ1-5, with TRBD1 matching 7 bases. The germline CDR1 and CDR2 sequences are SGHRS and YFSETQ. The CDR3 length is 15 residues. The J segment lost 0 bases and the V segment lost 5 bases, leaving 5 bases of the junction unmatched. This CDR3 is CASRDGTASNQPQHF. In DNA form, the CDR3 reads TGCGCCAGCAGGGACGGGACAGCTAGCAATCAGCCCCAGCATTTT.

This chain connects TRBV10-1 to TRBJ2-7; 10 nucleotides align to TRBD2. Germline V gives CDR1 WNHNN, CDR2 SYGVQD (reference sequence). V was clipped by 6 bases and J by 3 bases; unmatched bases: 8. The CDR3 totals 15 residues. The CDR3 sequence: CASRTLAGVDYEQYF. The DNA for the CDR3 is TGCGCCAGCAGAACTCTAGCGGGGGTAGACTACGAGCAGTACTTC.

The chain joins TRBV5-5 to TRBJ2-2; 14 bases agree with TRBD2. The V and J ends lost 4 bases and 1 base, in that order; junction bases with no gene match: 9. The CDR3 is 19 amino acids. Germline V lookup: CDR1 SGHKS, CDR2 YYEKEE (reference sequence). The CDR3 nucleotides are TGTGCCAGCAGCAGACTAGCGGGGGGGCAAAATCGGAACACCGGGGAGCTGTTTTTT. It codes for CASSRLAGGQNRNTGELFF.

This clone was seen a few times. The V gene is TRBV10-1, the J gene TRBJ2-5; 10 bases are a match to TRBD2. Germline V gene sequence: CDR1 WNHNN, CDR2 SYGVQD (reference sequence). The trim removed 4 bases at V and 9 bases at J, leaving 11 bases unmatched. The CDR3 runs to 15 residues. CDR3: CASSGSGGPQGAQYF. Written as DNA, the CDR3 is TGCGCCAGCAGTGGTAGCGGGGGGCCCCAAGGGGCCCAGTACTTC.

The V call is TRBV19, the J call TRBJ2-3; 11 bases match TRBD1. Per the germline V gene, CDR1 is LNHDA and CDR2 is SQIVND (reference sequence). The CDR3 loop spans 16 amino acids. The junction had 6 bases not matched to a gene; V was cut back by 5 bases and J by 2 bases. CDR3 sequence reads: CASSEGTGGFTDTQYF. DNA of the CDR3: TGTGCCAGTAGTGAAGGGACAGGGGGTTTCACAGATACGCAGTATTTT.

The V and J genes are TRBV7-3 and TRBJ1-2; D gene ambiguous. The germline V gene has CDR1 SGHTA and CDR2 FQGTGA. V was cut by 2 bases and J by 6 bases, with 16 bases left in between. The CDR3 length is 15 residues. CDR3 DNA: TGTGCCAGCAGCTTATATTCGGATGAGGAACATGGCTACACCTTC. Protein sequence: CASSLYSDEEHGYTF.

This chain uses TRBV27 with TRBJ2-6; tentatively, D is TRBD1 (5 bases). The CDR3 loop spans 18 amino acids. From germline, CDR1 is MNHEY and CDR2 SMNVEV (reference sequence). V shed 0 bases and J shed 0 bases, with 12 bases lying between them. The CDR3 DNA follows: TGTGCCAGCAGTTTATCCACTACAGGTTACTCTGGGGCCAACGTCCTGACTTTC. Protein: CASSLSTTGYSGANVLTF.

The sample holds a few counts of this clone. The genes are TRBV29-1 and TRBJ1-1; TRBD1 matches at 9 bases. The trim removed 6 bases at V and 11 bases at J, leaving 13 bases unmatched. Germline loops: CDR1 SQVTM, CDR2 ANQGSEA. The CDR3 runs to 13 residues. The CDR3 DNA reads as TGCAGCGTCCTTGGGACAGGGCCGCGTCTGGCTTTCTTT. Amino acids: CSVLGTGPRLAFF.

The rearrangement joins TRBV28 to TRBJ1-3; D may be TRBD1 (5 bases). This CDR3 is built from 14 residues. CDR1 and CDR2 (germline): MDHEN, SYDVKM. With 5 bases removed from V and 3 bases from J, the gap between germline ends came to 11 bases. CDR3 sequence: CASSIDSFGNTIYF. Written as DNA, the CDR3 is TGTGCCAGCAGTATTGACAGTTTTGGAAACACCATATATTTT.

The rearrangement uses TRBV7-8 and TRBJ2-6, with 7 bases fitting TRBD1. This CDR3 spans 15 amino acids. V lost 11 bases and J lost 0; bases outside the gene matches: 7. The germline gives CDR1 SGHVS, CDR2 FQNEAQ. The CDR3 spells CAGRQGLSGANVLTF. In DNA, the CDR3 is TGTGCCGGAAGACAGGGCCTCTCTGGGGCCAACGTCCTGACTTTC. Filled out from reference TRBV7-8 and TRBJ2-6, the complete variable domain reads GAGVSQSPRYKVAKRGQDVALRCDPISGHVSLFWYQQALGQGPEFLTYFQNEAQLDKSGLPSDRFFAERPEGSVSTLKIQRTQQEDSAVYLCAGRQGLSGANVLTFGAGSRLTVL.

The V gene is TRBV6-5, the J gene TRBJ1-1; tentative D call: TRBD1 (5 bases). CDR1 MNHEY and CDR2 SVGAGI come from the germline V gene. The CDR3 is made up of 12 amino acids. Trimming cost V 7 bases and J 6 bases, with 12 bases left between them. The CDR3 protein is CASNWGGAEAFF. CDR3 bases: TGTGCCAGCAATTGGGGGGGAGCTGAAGCTTTCTTT.

The chain is built from TRBV18 and TRBJ1-2, with 10 bases matching TRBD1. V was clipped by 3 bases and J by 11 bases; unmatched bases: 6. Germline loops: CDR1 KGHSH, CDR2 LQKENI. The CDR3 is 13 residues long. The CDR3 loop reads CASSPRQGAYYTF. The CDR3 coding sequence is TGTGCCAGCTCACCGCGACAGGGGGCTTATTACACCTTC. Complete variable domain (other parts from reference TRBV18 and TRBJ1-2): NAGVMQNPRHLVRRRGQEARLRCSPMKGHSHVYWYRQLPEEGLKFMVYLQKENIIDESGMPKERFSAEFPKEGPSILRIQQVVRGDSAAYFCASSPRQGAYYTFGSGTRLTVV.

This chain connects TRBV5-6 to TRBJ1-4; 9 bases match TRBD1. V lost 4 bases, J lost 8 bases, and 6 bases stayed unmatched. This CDR3 is 14 amino acids long. Per germline, CDR1 SGHDT and CDR2 YYEEEE. In DNA form, the CDR3 reads TGTGCCAGCAGCCGACAGGGGGAAATCGAAAAACTGTTTTTT. It yields the protein CASSRQGEIEKLFF.